Below are 8 T cell receptor beta chains sequenced from a single sample in a study of blood T cell repertoires in COVID-19. This table comes from immunoSEQ multiplex PCR, and its TCRdb copy is limited to in-frame clones, with some not included. The sample records tens of thousands of clones, about 89% being singletons. Source material: peripheral blood. Receptors were obtained from a man aged 65 to 79 with active COVID-19.

The CDR3 is CASSPRQSQGFGNTIYF. In nucleotides, the CDR3 is TGTGCCAGCAGCCCCCGCCAGTCCCAGGGTTTTGGAAACACCATATATTTT. The chain uses TRBV7-8 and TRBJ1-3; possibly TRBD1 for D (5 bases). The CDR3 is 17 amino acids. Germline values: CDR1 SGHVS, CDR2 FQNEAQ. The germline V and J ends were trimmed by 5 bases and 3 bases, with 20 bases remaining between them.

The chain combines TRBV10-3 with TRBJ2-3; 9 positions match TRBD2. Germline V CDR1 and CDR2: ENHRY, SYGVKD. Trimming took 9 bases from V and 0 from J; bases not matched to a gene: 10. CDR3 length: 16 amino acids. As DNA, the CDR3 is TGTGCCATACAGAAGGGCGGGGGGGCCAGCACAGATACGCAGTATTTT. This gives the protein CAIQKGGGASTDTQYF.

V and J are TRBV6-1 and TRBJ2-7; D ambiguous. V lost 2 bases and J 5 bases, leaving 7 bases between the germline ends. Germline-derived CDR1 and CDR2 are MNHNS and SASEGT. This CDR3 is built from 12 residues. The CDR3 DNA is TGTGCCAGCAGTGAATCCTTAAACGAGCAGTACTTC. Amino acid sequence: CASSESLNEQYF.

The chain is built from TRBV24-1 and TRBJ2-3; D not certain. Deletions cut 0 bases from V and 2 bases from J, with 11 bases between. This CDR3 has 16 residues. Germline V gene sequence: CDR1 KGHDR, CDR2 SFDVKD. CDR3 DNA sequence: TGTGCCACCAGTGATTTGTACGTTACTTACACAGATACGCAGTATTTT. This encodes CATSDLYVTYTDTQYF.

This rearrangement joins TRBV6-5 to TRBJ2-1; D is perhaps TRBD2 (5 bases). Deletions cut 0 bases from V and 0 bases from J, with 9 bases between. The CDR3 extends over 16 amino acids. Germline V gene lookup returns CDR1 MNHEY and CDR2 SVGAGI. CDR3 sequence reads: CASSYSEESSYNEQFF. CDR3 DNA sequence: TGTGCCAGCAGTTACTCGGAGGAGAGCTCCTACAATGAGCAGTTCTTC.

V gene TRBV9 combines with J gene TRBJ2-7; 10 bases fit TRBD1. Germline V gene lookup returns CDR1 SGDLS and CDR2 YYNGEE. Losses at the gene ends were 0 bases for V and 6 bases for J; bases not matched to a gene: 15. The CDR3 length is 18 residues. CDR3 coding DNA: TGTGCCAGCAGCGTAGCTGACAACATAGGGACAGGGGAGGCCGAGCAGTACTTC. This gives the protein CASSVADNIGTGEAEQYF.

This chain uses TRBV4-1 with TRBJ2-1, with a weak D call TRBD2 (6 bases). Trimming took 0 bases from V and 3 from J, leaving 9 bases between them. Germline CDR1 and CDR2: MGHRA and YSYEKL. This CDR3 is built from 15 residues. The CDR3 is CASSQDTSYYNEQFF. The CDR3 region has the DNA TGCGCCAGCAGCCAAGATACTAGCTACTACAATGAGCAGTTCTTC.

In this sample, this clone turned up once. The gene calls are TRBV6-2 or TRBV6-3 and TRBJ2-7, with TRBD1 as a possible D gene (5 bases). The CDR3 consists of 13 residues. V lost 5 bases, J lost 0 bases, and 8 bases lay in between. Per germline, CDR1 MNHEY and CDR2 SVGEGT. CDR3 sequence (DNA): TGTGCCAGCAGTCCAGGGAACTCCTACGAGCAGTACTTC. It specifies CASSPGNSYEQYF.